Shown below are 25 T cell receptor beta chains from a single sample sequenced in a study of T cell changes during pregnancy in multiple sclerosis. Sequencing used immunoSEQ multiplex PCR; TCRdb keeps in-frame clones, though not all of them. The data show more than 55,000 clones, 91% seen once. The sequencing used peripheral blood, collected after pregnancy. Every receptor here comes from a female donor in good health, enrolled as a control in a pregnancy study.

There are a few counts of this clone. V gene TRBV11-3 combines with J gene TRBJ1-2; 9 bases align to TRBD1. Trimming cost V 1 base and J 4 bases; bases outside gene matches: 4. The CDR3 length is 15 residues. Germline V gene sequence: CDR1 SGHNT, CDR2 YENEEA. CDR3 nucleotides: TGTGCCAGCAGCTTAGGAGGGACAGGGTCCTATGGCTACACCTTC. Translation gives CASSLGGTGSYGYTF.

In its sample, this clone was seen once. The rearrangement joins TRBV11-2 to TRBJ2-2; 7 bases fit TRBD1. Germline V gene lookup returns CDR1 SGHAT and CDR2 FQNNGV. V lost 5 bases, J lost 5 bases, and 8 bases stayed unmatched. CDR3 size: 15 residues. The CDR3 loop reads CASSPITGATGELFF. The CDR3 nucleotides are TGTGCCAGCAGCCCCATCACAGGGGCAACCGGGGAGCTGTTTTTT.

The rearrangement links TRBV4-3 to TRBJ1-1; weak D call: TRBD1 (5 bases). This CDR3 is 14 amino acids long. The germline CDR1 and CDR2 sequences are LGHNA and YSLEER. The ends were cut back, 4 bases at V and 5 bases at J, with 14 bases in the middle. CDR3 DNA sequence: TGCGCCAGCAGCCGGGACGGAGGGAGGACTGAAGCTTTCTTT. Protein sequence: CASSRDGGRTEAFF.

The chain is built from TRBV7-2 and TRBJ2-7; TRBD1 aligns across 7 bases. Germline V gene data show CDR1 as SGHTA and CDR2 as FQGNSA. J was trimmed by 3 bases and V by 5 bases; bases with no gene match: 4. The CDR3 length is 13 residues. CDR3: CASSPRQGYEQYF. CDR3 DNA sequence: TGTGCCAGCAGCCCTAGACAGGGCTACGAGCAGTACTTC. The full variable domain, in which reference TRBV7-2 and TRBJ2-7 provide the parts outside the CDR3, is GAGVSQSPSNKVTEKGKDVELRCDPISGHTALYWYRQSLGQGLEFLIYFQGNSAPDKSGLPSDRFSAERTGGSVSTLTIQRTQQEDSAVYLCASSPRQGYEQYFGPGTRLTVT.

The chain has TRBV4-2 and TRBJ1-1; D is undetermined. The CDR3 covers 13 residues. Trimming cost V 1 base and J 4 bases, with 7 bases left between them. CDR1 and CDR2 (germline): LGHNA, YNFKEQ. The CDR3 reads CASSQVLTTEAFF. The CDR3, as DNA: TGTGCCAGCAGCCAAGTTCTAACCACTGAAGCTTTCTTT.

The chain employs TRBV18 and TRBJ2-1; 10 bases agree with TRBD2. Per the germline V gene, CDR1 is KGHSH and CDR2 is LQKENI. This CDR3 has 14 amino acids. The ends lost 6 bases at V and 7 bases at J; junction bases unmatched: 6. CDR3 sequence (DNA): TGTGCCAGCTCCTCAGCGGGGGGGTTAAATGAGCAGTTCTTC. Translation: CASSSAGGLNEQFF.

This clone was picked up one time. The chain recombines TRBV29-1 with TRBJ2-7, with 10 bases that match TRBD1. V gave up 3 bases and J gave up 3 bases; unmatched junction bases: 2. The germline V gene encodes CDR1 SQVTM and CDR2 ANQGSEA. The CDR3 covers 13 residues. This CDR3 is CSVDWDRGYEQYF. In nucleotides, the CDR3 is TGCAGCGTTGATTGGGACAGGGGCTACGAGCAGTACTTC.

This rearrangement joins TRBV4-1 to TRBJ2-3, with 12 bases fitting TRBD1. Germline V gene data show CDR1 as MGHRA and CDR2 as YSYEKL. Losses at the gene ends were 3 bases for V and 4 bases for J; bases not matched to a gene: 20. CDR3 length: 21 residues. The CDR3 DNA is TGCGCCAGCAGCCAGACTCCCGGGACAGGGGGCGAAGGACTAGCCCCAGATACGCAGTATTTT. Residues: CASSQTPGTGGEGLAPDTQYF.

The chain combines TRBV9 with TRBJ1-6, with D unclear. Per the germline V gene, CDR1 is SGDLS and CDR2 is YYNGEE. Trimming shortened V by 0 bases and J by 7 bases, and 11 bases separated the two germline ends. The CDR3 is made up of 15 amino acids. The CDR3 region is CASSVVWSGNSPLHF. For the CDR3, the DNA is TGTGCCAGCAGCGTAGTGTGGTCGGGGAATTCACCCCTCCACTTT.

This chain links TRBV9 with TRBJ2-2, with a possible D match to TRBD1 (6 bases). V lost 0 bases to trimming and J lost 0 bases, with 9 bases between them. The CDR3 loop spans 16 amino acids. The V gene's germline CDR1 is SGDLS and CDR2 YYNGEE. The CDR3 DNA reads TGTGCCAGCAGCGTAGGGACAGAAACGAACACCGGGGAGCTGTTTTTT. It specifies CASSVGTETNTGELFF.

The chain employs TRBV7-9 and TRBJ1-2; TRBD1 matches 7 bases. The CDR3 covers 15 residues. CDR1 and CDR2 (germline): SEHNR, FQNEAQ (reference sequence). V lost 1 base and J lost 5; bases outside the gene matches: 7. CDR3 residues: CASSLGPGTVYGYTF. The CDR3 bases are TGTGCCAGCAGCTTAGGGCCCGGGACAGTTTATGGCTACACCTTC.

V usage is TRBV5-4 and J usage is TRBJ1-1; D not certain. The V gene lost 4 bases and the J gene lost 1 base, with 11 bases spanning the gap. Germline lookup yields CDR1 SGHNT and CDR2 YYREEE (reference sequence). The CDR3 runs to 14 residues. In DNA form, the CDR3 reads TGTGCCAGCAGCCCAGGAGGAGGGAACACTGAAGCTTTCTTT. It is translated as CASSPGGGNTEAFF.

This chain joins TRBV6-1 and TRBJ1-1; D might be TRBD1 (6 bases). The CDR3 sequence is 15 residues long. V gave up 4 bases and J gave up 5 bases, with 17 bases separating them. Germline CDR1 reads MNHNS; CDR2 reads SASEGT. The CDR3 loop is CASSVRDNLGTEAFF. The CDR3 nucleotides read TGTGCCAGCAGTGTGAGGGACAATCTCGGGACTGAAGCTTTCTTT.

This clone showed up just a few times. The chain has TRBV7-3 and TRBJ2-3, with a tentative D call TRBD2 (6 bases). Trimming pared 2 bases from V and 0 bases from J, leaving 9 bases between. The CDR3 extends over 15 amino acids. Per the germline V gene, CDR1 is SGHTA and CDR2 is FQGTGA. CDR3 coding DNA: TGTGCCAGCAGCTTACTGGCGGGAAGCACAGATACGCAGTATTTT. It encodes CASSLLAGSTDTQYF. The full variable domain, rest sourced from reference TRBV7-3 and TRBJ2-3, is GAGVSQTPSNKVTEKGKYVELRCDPISGHTALYWYRQSLGQGPEFLIYFQGTGAADDSGLPNDRFFAVRPEGSVSTLKIQRTERGDSAVYLCASSLLAGSTDTQYFGPGTRLTVL.

The gene calls are TRBV6-5 and TRBJ1-2, with TRBD1 identical over 7 bases. Germline V gene data show CDR1 as MNHEY and CDR2 as SVGAGI. The junction had 2 bases not matched to a gene; V was cut back by 1 base and J by 6 bases. The CDR3 is 13 amino acids. CDR3 residues: CASSYLGGNGYTF. CDR3 in DNA: TGTGCCAGCAGTTACTTAGGGGGCAATGGCTACACCTTC.

This chain uses TRBV7-2 with TRBJ1-5; tentative D call: TRBD1 (5 bases). Trimming pared 1 base from V and 6 bases from J, leaving 13 bases between. This CDR3 is built from 15 residues. In germline, CDR1 is SGHTA, CDR2 FQGNSA. Here the CDR3 reads CASSLGGGEGQPQHF. The CDR3, as DNA: TGTGCCAGCAGCTTAGGGGGCGGGGAAGGTCAGCCCCAGCATTTT.

This clone was detected only a few times. This sequence joins TRBV2 and TRBJ1-4, with 10 bases matching TRBD1. Per germline, CDR1 SNHLY and CDR2 FYNNEI. The ends lost 7 bases at V and 6 bases at J; junction bases unmatched: 8. The CDR3 has 15 amino acids. In DNA form, the CDR3 reads TGTGCCAGCAAGTCTCGCGGGACAGGGGATGAAAAACTGTTTTTT. It is translated as CASKSRGTGDEKLFF.

The chain has TRBV2 and TRBJ2-1; the match to TRBD2 covers 7 bases. CDR1 SNHLY and CDR2 FYNNEI come from the germline V gene. This CDR3 comprises 13 residues. Trimming removed 7 bases from V and 4 bases from J; junction bases left unmatched: 4. The CDR3 DNA sequence: TGTGCCAGCACCGGGACTACGTACAATGAGCAGTTCTTC. This sequence encodes CASTGTTYNEQFF.

The gene calls are TRBV6-1 and TRBJ1-4; D not resolved. Germline values: CDR1 MNHNS, CDR2 SASEGT. Trimming shortened V by 3 bases and J by 7 bases, and 15 bases separated the two germline ends. This CDR3 comprises 15 residues. The CDR3 bases are TGTGCCAGCAGTGATCGAAACGGCGGGCTTGAAAAACTGTTTTTT. It translates to CASSDRNGGLEKLFF.

This clone was found once. This sequence joins TRBV19 and TRBJ1-5; D remains ambiguous. The CDR3 is made up of 13 amino acids. Germline values: CDR1 LNHDA, CDR2 SQIVND (reference sequence). Between the trimmed V and J ends, which lost 4 bases and 4 bases, there was a span of 8 bases. DNA for the CDR3: TGTGCCAGTAGTACCGTAAAAAATCAGCCCCAGCATTTT. Translated: CASSTVKNQPQHF.

V is TRBV11-2 and J is TRBJ2-1, with TRBD1 matching over 8 bases. Germline CDR1 and CDR2: SGHAT and FQNNGV. CDR3 length: 18 amino acids. Trimming removed 5 bases from V and 0 bases from J; junction bases left unmatched: 12. CDR3 DNA sequence: TGTGCCAGCAGCCCCACGGGGACAGGCGTTAGCTCCTACAATGAGCAGTTCTTC. Translation: CASSPTGTGVSSYNEQFF.

The rearrangement joins TRBV4-1 to TRBJ2-7; D perhaps matches TRBD1 (5 bases). CDR3 length: 15 amino acids. CDR1 and CDR2 from the germline V gene are MGHRA and YSYEKL. The V and J ends lost 2 bases and 2 bases respectively, with 13 bases between them. The CDR3 DNA reads as TGCGCCAGCAGCCAATCGACAGACCCTACCTACGAGCAGTACTTC. Protein sequence: CASSQSTDPTYEQYF.

The chain carries TRBV4-1 and TRBJ2-3; no clear D. The CDR3 has 14 amino acids. Germline assignment: CDR1 MGHRA and CDR2 YSYEKL. Trimming cost V 2 bases and J 3 bases, with 9 bases left between them. In DNA, the CDR3 is TGCGCCAGCAGCCAACCCGGGTCTACAGATACGCAGTATTTT. Its translation: CASSQPGSTDTQYF.

The CDR3 protein is CASSQARQGRVVNTGELFF. The CDR3 nucleotides are TGTGCCAGCAGCCAAGCTAGACAGGGGAGAGTCGTGAACACCGGGGAGCTGTTTTTT. The chain combines TRBV14 with TRBJ2-2, with 8 bases fitting TRBD1. CDR3 size: 19 residues. V was pared by 1 base and J by 1 base, with 11 bases of the junction left unmatched. The germline V gene has CDR1 SGHDN and CDR2 FVKESK.

The sample holds one count of this clone. The rearrangement links TRBV19 to TRBJ2-2; D is uncertain. CDR1 and CDR2 from the germline V gene are LNHDA and SQIVND (reference sequence). The CDR3 covers 14 residues. Between the trimmed V and J ends, which lost 7 bases and 1 base, there was a span of 10 bases. CDR3 sequence (DNA): TGTGCCAGTAACCCCACGAGGAACACCGGGGAGCTGTTTTTT. This translates into CASNPTRNTGELFF.